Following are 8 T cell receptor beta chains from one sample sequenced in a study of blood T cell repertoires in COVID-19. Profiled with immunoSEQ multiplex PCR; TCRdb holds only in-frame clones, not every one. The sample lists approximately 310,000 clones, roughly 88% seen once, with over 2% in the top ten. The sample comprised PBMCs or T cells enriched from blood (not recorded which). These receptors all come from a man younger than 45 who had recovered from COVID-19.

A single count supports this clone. DNA for the CDR3: TGTGCCAGCAGCTCTCTGGACAGGAGCTCGAACACTGAAGCTTTCTTT. Translating it yields CASSSLDRSSNTEAFF. The V call is TRBV5-6, the J call TRBJ1-1, with TRBD1 identical over 7 bases. V lost 3 bases, J lost 1 base, and 9 bases stayed unmatched. The germline V gene encodes CDR1 SGHDT and CDR2 YYEEEE. This CDR3 has 16 residues.

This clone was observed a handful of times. Here the CDR3 reads CATSRSGTVYGYTF. In DNA form, the CDR3 reads TGTGCCACCAGCAGATCCGGGACAGTCTATGGCTACACCTTC. The rearrangement joins TRBV15 to TRBJ1-2; 7 nucleotides match TRBD1. There are 14 residues in the CDR3. CDR1 is LNHNV and CDR2 is YYDKDF in the germline V gene (reference sequence). Germline trimming cut 2 bases from V and 4 bases from J; bases unmatched to any gene: 4.

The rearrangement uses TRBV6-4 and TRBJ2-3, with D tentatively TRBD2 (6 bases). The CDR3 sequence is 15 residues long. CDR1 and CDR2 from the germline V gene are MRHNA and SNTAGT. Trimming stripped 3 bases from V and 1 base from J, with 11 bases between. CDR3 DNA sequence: TGTGCCAGCAGTGAGGGACTGGGGGGCACAGATACGCAGTATTTT. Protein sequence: CASSEGLGGTDTQYF.

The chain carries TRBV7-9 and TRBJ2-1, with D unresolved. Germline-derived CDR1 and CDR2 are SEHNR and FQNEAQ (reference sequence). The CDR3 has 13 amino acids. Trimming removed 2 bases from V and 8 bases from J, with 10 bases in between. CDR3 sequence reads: CASSLMVADEQFF. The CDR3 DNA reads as TGTGCCAGCAGCTTAATGGTGGCCGATGAGCAGTTCTTC. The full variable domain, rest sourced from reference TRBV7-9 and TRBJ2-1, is DTGVSQNPRHKITKRGQNVTFRCDPISEHNRLYWYRQTLGQGPEFLTYFQNEAQLEKSRLLSDRFSAERPKGSFSTLEIQRTEQGDSAMYLCASSLMVADEQFFGPGTRLTVL.

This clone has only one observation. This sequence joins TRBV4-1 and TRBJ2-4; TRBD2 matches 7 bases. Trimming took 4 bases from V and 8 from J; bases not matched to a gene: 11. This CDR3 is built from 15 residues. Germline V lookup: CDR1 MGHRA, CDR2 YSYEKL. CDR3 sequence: CASSRTAGRLDIQYF. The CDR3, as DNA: TGCGCCAGCAGCCGTACGGCCGGGAGGCTAGACATTCAGTACTTC.

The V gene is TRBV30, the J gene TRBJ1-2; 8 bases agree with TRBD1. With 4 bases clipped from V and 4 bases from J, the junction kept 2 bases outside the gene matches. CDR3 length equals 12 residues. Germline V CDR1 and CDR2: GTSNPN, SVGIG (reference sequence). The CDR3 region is CAWIGTGYGYTF. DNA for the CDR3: TGTGCCTGGATCGGGACAGGCTATGGCTACACCTTC.

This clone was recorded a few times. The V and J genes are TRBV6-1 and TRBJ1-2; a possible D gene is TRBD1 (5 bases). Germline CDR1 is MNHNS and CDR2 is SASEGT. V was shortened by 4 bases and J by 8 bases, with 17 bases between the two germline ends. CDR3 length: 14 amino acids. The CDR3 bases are TGTGCCAGCAGTGGAGCCGGGACTTTCGGCGGCTACACCTTC. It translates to CASSGAGTFGGYTF.

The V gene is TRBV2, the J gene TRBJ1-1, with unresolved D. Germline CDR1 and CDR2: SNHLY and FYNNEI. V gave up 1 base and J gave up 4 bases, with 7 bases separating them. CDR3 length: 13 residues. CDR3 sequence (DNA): TGTGCCAGCAGTGAAGAGGAGGGCACTGAAGCTTTCTTT. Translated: CASSEEEGTEAFF. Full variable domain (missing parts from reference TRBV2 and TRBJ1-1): EPEVTQTPSHQVTQMGQEVILRCVPISNHLYFYWYRQILGQKVEFLVSFYNNEISEKSEIFDDQFSVERPDGSNFTLKIRSTKLEDSAMYFCASSEEEGTEAFFGQGTRLTVV.